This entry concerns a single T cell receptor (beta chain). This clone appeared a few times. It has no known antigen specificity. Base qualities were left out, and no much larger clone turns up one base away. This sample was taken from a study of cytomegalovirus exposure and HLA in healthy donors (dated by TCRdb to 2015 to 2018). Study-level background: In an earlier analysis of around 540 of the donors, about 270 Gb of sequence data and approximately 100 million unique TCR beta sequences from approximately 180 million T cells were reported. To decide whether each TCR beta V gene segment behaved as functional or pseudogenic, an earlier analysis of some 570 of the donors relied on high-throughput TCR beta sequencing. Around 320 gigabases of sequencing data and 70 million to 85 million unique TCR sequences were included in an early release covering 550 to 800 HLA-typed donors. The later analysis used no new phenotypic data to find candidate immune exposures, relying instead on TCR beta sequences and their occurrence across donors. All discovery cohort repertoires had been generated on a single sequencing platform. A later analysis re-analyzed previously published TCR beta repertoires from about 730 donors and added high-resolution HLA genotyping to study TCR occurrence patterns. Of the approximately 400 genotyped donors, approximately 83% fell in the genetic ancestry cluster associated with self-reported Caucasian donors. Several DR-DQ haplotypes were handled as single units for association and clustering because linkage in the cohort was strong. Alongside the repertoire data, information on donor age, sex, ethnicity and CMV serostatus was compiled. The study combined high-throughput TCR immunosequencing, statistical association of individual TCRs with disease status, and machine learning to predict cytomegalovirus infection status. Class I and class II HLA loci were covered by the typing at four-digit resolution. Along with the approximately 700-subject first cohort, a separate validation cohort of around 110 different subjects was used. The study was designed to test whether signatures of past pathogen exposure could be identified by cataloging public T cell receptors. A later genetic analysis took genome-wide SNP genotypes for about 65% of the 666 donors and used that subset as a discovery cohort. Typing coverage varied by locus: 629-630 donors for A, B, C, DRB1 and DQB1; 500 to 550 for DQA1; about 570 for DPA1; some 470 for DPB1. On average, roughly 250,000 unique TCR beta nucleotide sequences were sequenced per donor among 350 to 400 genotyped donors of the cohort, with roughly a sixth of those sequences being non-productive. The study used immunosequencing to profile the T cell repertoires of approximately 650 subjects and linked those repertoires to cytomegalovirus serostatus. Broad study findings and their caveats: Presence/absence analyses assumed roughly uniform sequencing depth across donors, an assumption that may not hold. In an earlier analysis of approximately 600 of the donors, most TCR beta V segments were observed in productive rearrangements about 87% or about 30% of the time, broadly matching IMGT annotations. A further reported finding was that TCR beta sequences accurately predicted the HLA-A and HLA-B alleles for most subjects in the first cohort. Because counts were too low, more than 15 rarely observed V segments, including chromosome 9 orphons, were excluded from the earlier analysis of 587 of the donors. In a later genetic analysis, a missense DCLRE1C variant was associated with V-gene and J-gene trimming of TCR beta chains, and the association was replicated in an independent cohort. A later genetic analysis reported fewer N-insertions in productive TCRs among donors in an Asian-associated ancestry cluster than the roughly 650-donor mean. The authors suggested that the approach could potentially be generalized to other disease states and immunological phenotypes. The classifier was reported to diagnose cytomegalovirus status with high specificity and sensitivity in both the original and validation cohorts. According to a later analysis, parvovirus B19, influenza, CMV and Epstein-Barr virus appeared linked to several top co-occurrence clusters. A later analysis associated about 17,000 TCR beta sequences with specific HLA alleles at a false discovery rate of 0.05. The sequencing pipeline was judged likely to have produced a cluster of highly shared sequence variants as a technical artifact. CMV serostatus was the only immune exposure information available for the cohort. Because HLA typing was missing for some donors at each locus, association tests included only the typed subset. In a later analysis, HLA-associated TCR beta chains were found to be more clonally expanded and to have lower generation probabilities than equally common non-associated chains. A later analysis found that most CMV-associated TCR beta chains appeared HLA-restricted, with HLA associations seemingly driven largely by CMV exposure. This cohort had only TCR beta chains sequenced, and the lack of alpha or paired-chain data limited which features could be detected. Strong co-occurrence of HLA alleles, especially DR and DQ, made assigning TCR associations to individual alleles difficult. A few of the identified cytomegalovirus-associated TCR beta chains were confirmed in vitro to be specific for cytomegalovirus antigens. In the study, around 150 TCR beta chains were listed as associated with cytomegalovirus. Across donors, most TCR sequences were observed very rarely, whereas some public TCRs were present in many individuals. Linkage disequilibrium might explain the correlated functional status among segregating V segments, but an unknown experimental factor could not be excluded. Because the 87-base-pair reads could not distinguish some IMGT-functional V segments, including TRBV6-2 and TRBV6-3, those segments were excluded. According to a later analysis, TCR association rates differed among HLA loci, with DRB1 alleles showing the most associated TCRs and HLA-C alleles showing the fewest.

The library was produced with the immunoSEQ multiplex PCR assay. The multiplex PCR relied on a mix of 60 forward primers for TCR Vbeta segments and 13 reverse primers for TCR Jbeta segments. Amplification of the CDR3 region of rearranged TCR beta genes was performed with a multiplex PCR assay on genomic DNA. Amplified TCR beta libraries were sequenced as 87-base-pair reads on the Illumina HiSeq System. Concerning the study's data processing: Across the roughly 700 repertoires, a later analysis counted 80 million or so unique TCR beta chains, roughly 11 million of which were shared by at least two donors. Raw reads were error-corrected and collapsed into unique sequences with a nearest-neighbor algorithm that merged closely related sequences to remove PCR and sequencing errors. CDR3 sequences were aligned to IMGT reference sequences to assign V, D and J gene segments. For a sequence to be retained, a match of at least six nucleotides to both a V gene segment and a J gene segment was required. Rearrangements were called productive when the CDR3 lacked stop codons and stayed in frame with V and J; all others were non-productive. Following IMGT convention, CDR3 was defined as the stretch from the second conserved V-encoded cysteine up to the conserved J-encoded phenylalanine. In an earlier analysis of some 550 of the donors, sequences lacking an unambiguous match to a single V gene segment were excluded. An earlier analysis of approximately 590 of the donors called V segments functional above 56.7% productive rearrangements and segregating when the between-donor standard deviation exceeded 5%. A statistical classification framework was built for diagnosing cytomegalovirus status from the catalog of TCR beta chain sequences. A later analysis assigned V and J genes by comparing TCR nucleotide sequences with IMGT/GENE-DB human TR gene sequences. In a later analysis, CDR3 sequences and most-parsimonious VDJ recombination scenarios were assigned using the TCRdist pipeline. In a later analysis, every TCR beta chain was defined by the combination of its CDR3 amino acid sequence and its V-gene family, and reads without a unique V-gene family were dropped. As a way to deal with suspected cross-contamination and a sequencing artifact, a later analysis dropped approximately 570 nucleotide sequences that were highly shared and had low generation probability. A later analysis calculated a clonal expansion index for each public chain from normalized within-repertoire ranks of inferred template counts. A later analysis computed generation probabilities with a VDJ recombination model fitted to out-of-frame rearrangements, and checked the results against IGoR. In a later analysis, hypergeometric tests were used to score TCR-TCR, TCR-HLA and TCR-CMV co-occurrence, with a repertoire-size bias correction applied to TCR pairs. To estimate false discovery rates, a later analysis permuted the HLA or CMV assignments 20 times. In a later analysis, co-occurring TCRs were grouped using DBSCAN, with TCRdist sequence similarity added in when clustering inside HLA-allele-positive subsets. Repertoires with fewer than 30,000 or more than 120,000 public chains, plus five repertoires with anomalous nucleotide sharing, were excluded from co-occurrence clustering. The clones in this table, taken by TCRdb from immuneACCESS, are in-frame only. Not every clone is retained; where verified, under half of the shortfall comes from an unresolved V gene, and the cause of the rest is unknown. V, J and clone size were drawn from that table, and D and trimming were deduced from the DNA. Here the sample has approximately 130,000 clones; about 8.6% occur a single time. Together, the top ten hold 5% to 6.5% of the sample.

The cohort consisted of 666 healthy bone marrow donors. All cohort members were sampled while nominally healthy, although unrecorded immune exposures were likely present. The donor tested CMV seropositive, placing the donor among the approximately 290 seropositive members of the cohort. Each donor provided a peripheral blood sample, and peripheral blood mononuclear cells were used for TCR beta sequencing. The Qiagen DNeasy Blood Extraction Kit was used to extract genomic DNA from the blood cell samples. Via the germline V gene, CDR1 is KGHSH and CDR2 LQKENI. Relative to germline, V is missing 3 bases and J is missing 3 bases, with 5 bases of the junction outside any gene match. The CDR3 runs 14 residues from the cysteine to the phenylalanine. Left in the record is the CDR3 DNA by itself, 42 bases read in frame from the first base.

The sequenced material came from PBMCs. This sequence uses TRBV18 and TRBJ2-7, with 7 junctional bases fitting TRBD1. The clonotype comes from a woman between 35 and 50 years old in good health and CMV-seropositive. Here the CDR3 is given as CASSPGQRYYEQYF. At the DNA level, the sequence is TGTGCCAGCTCACCGGGACAGCGGTACTACGAGCAGTACTTC.